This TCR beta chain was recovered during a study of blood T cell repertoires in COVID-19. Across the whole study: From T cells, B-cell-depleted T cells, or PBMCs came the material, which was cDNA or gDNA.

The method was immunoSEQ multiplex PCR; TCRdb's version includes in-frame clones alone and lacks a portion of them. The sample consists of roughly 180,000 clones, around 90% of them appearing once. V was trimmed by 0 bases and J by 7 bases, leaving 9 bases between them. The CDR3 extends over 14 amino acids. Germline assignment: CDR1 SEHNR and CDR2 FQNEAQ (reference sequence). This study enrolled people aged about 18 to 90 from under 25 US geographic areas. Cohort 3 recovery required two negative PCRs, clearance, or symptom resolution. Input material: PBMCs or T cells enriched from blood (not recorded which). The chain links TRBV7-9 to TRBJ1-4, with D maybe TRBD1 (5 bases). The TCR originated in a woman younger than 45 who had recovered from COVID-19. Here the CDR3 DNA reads TGTGCCAGCAGCTTAGCCCCAGGGCCTGAAAAACTGTTTTTT. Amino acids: CASSLAPGPEKLFF.